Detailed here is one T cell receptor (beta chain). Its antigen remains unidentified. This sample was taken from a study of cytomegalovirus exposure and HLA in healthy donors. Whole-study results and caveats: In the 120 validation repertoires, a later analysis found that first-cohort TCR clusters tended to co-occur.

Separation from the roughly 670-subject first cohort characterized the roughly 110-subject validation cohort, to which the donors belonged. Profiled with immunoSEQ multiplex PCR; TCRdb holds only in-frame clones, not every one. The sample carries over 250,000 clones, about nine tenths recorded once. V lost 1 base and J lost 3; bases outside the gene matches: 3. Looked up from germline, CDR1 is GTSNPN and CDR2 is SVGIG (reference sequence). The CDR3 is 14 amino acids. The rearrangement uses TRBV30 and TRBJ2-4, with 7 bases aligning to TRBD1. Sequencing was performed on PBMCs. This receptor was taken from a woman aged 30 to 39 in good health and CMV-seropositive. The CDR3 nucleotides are TGTGCCTGGAGTGGGGCAGGGGGCAAAAACATTCAGTACTTC. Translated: CAWSGAGGKNIQYF.